This T cell receptor (beta chain) was retrieved from a study of OX40 agonist ivuxolimab in advanced cancers. This CDR3 comprises 11 residues. Trimming took off 7 bases at V and 2 bases at J, with 9 bases between the two ends. Germline V gives CDR1 DFQATT, CDR2 SNEGSKA (reference sequence). Generated by immunoSEQ multiplex PCR, the TCRdb table keeps only in-frame clones and is missing some. The profile shows 65,000 to 95,000 clones, just over 90% of them singletons. The receptor was isolated from an adult with an advanced solid tumor such as melanoma, head and neck, liver or kidney cancer. J is TRBJ2-7 and V is TRBV20-1, with TRBD2 as a possible D gene (5 bases). The sample here was CD4+ or CD8+ T cells sorted from blood, taken in a trial of the OX40 agonist ivuxolimab. CDR3 coding DNA: TGCAGTGTTCACGGGGCCTACGAGCAGTACTTC. This translates into CSVHGAYEQYF.